This T cell receptor beta chain was recorded in a study of early T cells in non-severe SARS-CoV-2 infection. TCRdb fed the 5' RACE reads into MiXCR, producing one record per CDR3 protein. The sample lists approximately 99,000 distinct CDR3 sequences, 12% seen once, with 3.1% in the top ten. The CDR3 is 14 residues long. V was clipped by 4 bases and J by 9 bases; unmatched bases: 9. Germline V gene lookup returns CDR1 SGDLS and CDR2 YYNGEE. The rearrangement uses TRBV9 and TRBJ2-1; 8 bases agree with TRBD1. The material sequenced was whole blood. The sequence was obtained from an adult who was a healthcare worker with PCR-confirmed SARS-CoV-2 infection or an uninfected control (not recorded which). CDR3 DNA: TGTGCCAGCAGCAGAGGACAGGGCTCGGCTGAGCAGTTCTTC. Translated, it gives CASSRGQGSAEQFF.